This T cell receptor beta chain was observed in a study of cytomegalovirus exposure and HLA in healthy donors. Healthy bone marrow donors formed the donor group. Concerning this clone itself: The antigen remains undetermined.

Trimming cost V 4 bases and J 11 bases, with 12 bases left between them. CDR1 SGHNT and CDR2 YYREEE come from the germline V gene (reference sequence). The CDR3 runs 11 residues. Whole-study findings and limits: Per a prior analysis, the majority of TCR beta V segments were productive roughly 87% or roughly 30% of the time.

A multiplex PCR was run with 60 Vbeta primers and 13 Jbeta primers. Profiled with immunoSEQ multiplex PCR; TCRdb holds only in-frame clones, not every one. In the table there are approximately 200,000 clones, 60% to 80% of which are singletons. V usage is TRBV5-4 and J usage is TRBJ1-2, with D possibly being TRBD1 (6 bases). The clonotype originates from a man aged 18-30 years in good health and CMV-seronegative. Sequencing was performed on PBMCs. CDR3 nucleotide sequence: TGTGCCAGCAGCCGTACAGGGTTTTACACCTTC. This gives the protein CASSRTGFYTF.